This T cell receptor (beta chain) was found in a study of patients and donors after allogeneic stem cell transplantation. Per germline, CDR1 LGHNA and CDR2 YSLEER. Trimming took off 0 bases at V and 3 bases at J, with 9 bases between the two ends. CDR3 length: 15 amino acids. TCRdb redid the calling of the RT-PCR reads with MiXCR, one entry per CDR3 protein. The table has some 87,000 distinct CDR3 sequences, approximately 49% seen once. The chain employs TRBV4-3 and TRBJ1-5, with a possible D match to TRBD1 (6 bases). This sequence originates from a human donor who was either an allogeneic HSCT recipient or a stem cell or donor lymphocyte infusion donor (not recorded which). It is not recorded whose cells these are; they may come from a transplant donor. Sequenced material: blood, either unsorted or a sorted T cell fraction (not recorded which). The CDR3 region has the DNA TGCGCCAGCAGCCAAGATGGACAGATCAATCAGCCCCAGCATTTT. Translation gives CASSQDGQINQPQHF.